This T cell receptor beta chain was recorded in a study of shared T cell receptors in the human thymus. Data came from immunoSEQ multiplex PCR; TCRdb stores just in-frame clones and leaves some out. The sample has 500,000 to 850,000 clones; around 87% are singletons. Germline V lookup: CDR1 SQVTM, CDR2 ANQGSEA. V was shortened by 6 bases and J by 6 bases, with 14 bases between the two germline ends. The CDR3 has 12 amino acids. These data were also reused for a study on human thymus T cells. From that second work: Samples came from healthy Finnish infants during open corrective cardiac surgery. Thymus tissue for the work was resected from patients undergoing corrective heart surgery. Both thymic and peripheral blood repertoires showed apparently biased V and J usage.

This sequence originates from a boy less than two years old with a congenital heart defect. The sample taken for sequencing was thymocytes. The chain employs TRBV29-1 and TRBJ1-2, with D maybe TRBD1 (5 bases). CDR3 in DNA: TGCAGCGTCGCTCAGTGGGGGGATGGCTACACCTTC. It yields the protein CSVAQWGDGYTF.